The 12 T cell receptor beta chains presented below share a single source sample, sequenced in a study of OX40 agonist ivuxolimab in advanced cancers. Sequenced by immunoSEQ multiplex PCR; TCRdb stores in-frame clones only, minus some. The sample holds roughly 59,000 clones, roughly 92% seen once. The source material was CD4+ or CD8+ T cells sorted from blood, sampled in a trial of the OX40 agonist ivuxolimab. The receptors come from an adult with an advanced solid tumor such as melanoma, head and neck, liver or kidney cancer.

The rearrangement links TRBV7-6 to TRBJ2-5; D not resolved. Trimming shortened V by 8 bases and J by 5 bases, and 15 bases separated the two germline ends. Germline assignment: CDR1 SGHVS and CDR2 FNYEAQ. The CDR3 covers 13 residues. The chain's CDR3 is CASAPAAWETQYF. CDR3 coding DNA: TGTGCCAGCGCCCCCGCCGCCTGGGAGACCCAGTACTTC. Looking up the rest from reference TRBV7-6 and TRBJ2-5 gives the full variable domain: GAGVSQSPRYKVTKRGQDVALRCDPISGHVSLYWYRQALGQGPEFLTYFNYEAQQDKSGLPNDRFSAERPEGSISTLTIQRTEQRDSAMYRCASAPAAWETQYFGPGTRLLVL.

The gene calls are TRBV15 and TRBJ2-3, with 8 nucleotides matching TRBD2. Germline CDR1 is LNHNV and CDR2 is YYDKDF (reference sequence). The J segment lost 2 bases and the V segment lost 3 bases, leaving 4 bases of the junction unmatched. CDR3 size: 15 residues. The CDR3 DNA reads TGTGCCACCAGCAGGCCGGGAGGGCTCACAGATACGCAGTATTTT. This gives the protein CATSRPGGLTDTQYF.

This chain uses TRBV6-1 with TRBJ2-7, with 8 bases that match TRBD2. CDR1 and CDR2 (germline): MNHNS, SASEGT. The J segment lost 7 bases and the V segment lost 8 bases, leaving 10 bases of the junction unmatched. There are 13 residues in the CDR3. The CDR3 region is CASSELAGREQYF. In DNA, the CDR3 is TGTGCCAGCTCAGAGTTAGCGGGACGGGAGCAGTACTTC.

The CDR3 bases are TGTGCCAGCAGTGGTATGGAGGGCCCGGTAAACATTCAGTACTTC. Translation gives CASSGMEGPVNIQYF. This rearrangement joins TRBV2 to TRBJ2-4, with a tentative D call TRBD2 (6 bases). V was trimmed by 4 bases and J by 6 bases, leaving 16 bases between them. The germline V gene has CDR1 SNHLY and CDR2 FYNNEI. CDR3 length: 15 residues. The entire variable domain, with the rest obtained from reference TRBV2 and TRBJ2-4, is as follows: EPEVTQTPSHQVTQMGQEVILRCVPISNHLYFYWYRQILGQKVEFLVSFYNNEISEKSEIFDDQFSVERPDGSNFTLKIRSTKLEDSAMYFCASSGMEGPVNIQYFGAGTRLSVL.

This clone was counted only a few times. Other DNA sequences within the sample encode an identical CDR3. V usage is TRBV9 and J usage is TRBJ1-1; tentatively, D is TRBD1 (6 bases). V lost 2 bases and J lost 4, with 15 bases in between. The CDR3 runs 15 residues. The germline V gene has CDR1 SGDLS and CDR2 YYNGEE. The CDR3 DNA sequence: TGTGCCAGCAGCGTCGGGGGCGGGGGCGGCACTGAAGCTTTCTTT. Residues: CASSVGGGGGTEAFF.

The rearrangement uses TRBV5-6 and TRBJ2-1; a weak D match, TRBD2 (6 bases). This CDR3 spans 14 amino acids. The V gene lost 5 bases and the J gene lost 4 bases, with 13 bases spanning the gap. Germline V gene sequence: CDR1 SGHDT, CDR2 YYEEEE. The DNA for the CDR3 is TGTGCCAGCAGTTCGCTAGCGTTTTACAATGAGCAGTTCTTC. Encoded protein: CASSSLAFYNEQFF.

Here the CDR3 DNA reads TGTGCCAGCAGTTTTGTTGCGGGGGACGAATCGATTGGCACAGATACGCAGTATTTT. Protein: CASSFVAGDESIGTDTQYF. The rearrangement uses TRBV27 and TRBJ2-3, with 7 bases lining up with TRBD2. The CDR3 runs 19 residues. The junction had 16 bases not matched to a gene; V was cut back by 3 bases and J by 1 base. The germline V gene encodes CDR1 MNHEY and CDR2 SMNVEV (reference sequence).

The gene calls are TRBV11-2 and TRBJ2-7; a weak D match, TRBD1 (5 bases). This CDR3 has 14 residues. From germline, CDR1 is SGHAT and CDR2 FQNNGV. Deletions cut 3 bases from V and 4 bases from J, with 13 bases between. DNA of the CDR3: TGTGCCAGCAGCTTCGGCAGGGAACAGTACGAGCAGTACTTC. Residues: CASSFGREQYEQYF.

This sequence joins TRBV6-5 and TRBJ1-1; D remains unclear. The V and J ends lost 2 bases and 0 bases respectively, with 13 bases between them. Germline V gene sequence: CDR1 MNHEY, CDR2 SVGAGI. This CDR3 region has 16 residues. In DNA form, the CDR3 reads TGTGCCAGCAGTTACAATTCGGCCGAACTGAACACTGAAGCTTTCTTT. It translates to CASSYNSAELNTEAFF.

J is TRBJ2-1 and V is TRBV13; 8 bases agree with TRBD2. Germline CDR1 reads PRHDT; CDR2 reads FYEKMQ (reference sequence). Germline trimming cut 4 bases from V and 4 bases from J; bases unmatched to any gene: 12. The CDR3 runs 17 residues. CDR3 residues: CASSSRLAGGPYNEQFF. CDR3 sequence (DNA): TGTGCCAGCAGCTCTCGACTTGCGGGGGGACCTTACAATGAGCAGTTCTTC.

The chain recombines TRBV6-5 with TRBJ1-3, with 7 positions matching TRBD1. The length of the CDR3 is 14 residues. CDR1 and CDR2 (germline): MNHEY, SVGAGI. J gave up 3 bases and V 5 bases, and 4 bases lay outside the gene matches. The CDR3 DNA reads TGTGCCAGCAGTGGAGGGGGCGGTGGAAACACCATATATTTT. This translates into CASSGGGGGNTIYF.

The chain recombines TRBV6-1 with TRBJ2-7; unclear D gene. The ends were cut back, 7 bases at V and 1 base at J, with 5 bases in the middle. The CDR3 has 11 amino acids. Germline lookup yields CDR1 MNHNS and CDR2 SASEGT. CDR3 protein: CASTVSYEQYF. In DNA form, the CDR3 reads TGTGCCAGCACAGTTTCCTACGAGCAGTACTTC.